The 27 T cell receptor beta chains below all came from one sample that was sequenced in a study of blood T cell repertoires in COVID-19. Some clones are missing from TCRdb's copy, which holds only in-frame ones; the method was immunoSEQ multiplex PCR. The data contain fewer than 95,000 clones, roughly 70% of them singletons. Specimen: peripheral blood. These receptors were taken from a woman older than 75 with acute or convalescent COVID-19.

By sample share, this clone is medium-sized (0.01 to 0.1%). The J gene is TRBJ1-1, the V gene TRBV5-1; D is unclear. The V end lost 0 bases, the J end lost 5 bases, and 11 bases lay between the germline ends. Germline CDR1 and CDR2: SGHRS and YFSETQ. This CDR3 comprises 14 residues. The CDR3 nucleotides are TGCGCCAGCAGCTTGGAACCTAGTGGGACTGAAGCTTTCTTT. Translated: CASSLEPSGTEAFF.

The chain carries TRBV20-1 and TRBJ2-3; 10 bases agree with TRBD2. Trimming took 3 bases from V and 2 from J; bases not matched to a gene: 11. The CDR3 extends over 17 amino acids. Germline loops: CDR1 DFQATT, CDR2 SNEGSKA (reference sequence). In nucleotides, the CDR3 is TGCAGTGCTAGTTCTTTCCCTAGCGGGGGATTCACAGATACGCAGTATTTT. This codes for CSASSFPSGGFTDTQYF.

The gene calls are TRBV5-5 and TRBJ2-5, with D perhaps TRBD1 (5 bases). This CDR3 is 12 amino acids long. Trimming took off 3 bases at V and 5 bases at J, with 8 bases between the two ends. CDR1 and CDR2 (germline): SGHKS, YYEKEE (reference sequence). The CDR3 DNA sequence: TGTGCCAGCAGCTCAGGGTGGGAGACCCAGTACTTC. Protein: CASSSGWETQYF.

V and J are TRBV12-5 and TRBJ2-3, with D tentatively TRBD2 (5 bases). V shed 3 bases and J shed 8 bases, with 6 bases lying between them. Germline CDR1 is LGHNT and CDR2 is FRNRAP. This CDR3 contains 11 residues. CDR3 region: CASGLGGTQYF. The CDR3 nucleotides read TGTGCTAGTGGTTTAGGAGGTACGCAGTATTTT.

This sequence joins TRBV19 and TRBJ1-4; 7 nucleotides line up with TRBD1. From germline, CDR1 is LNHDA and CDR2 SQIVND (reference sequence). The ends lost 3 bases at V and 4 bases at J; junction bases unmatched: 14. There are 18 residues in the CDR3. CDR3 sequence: CASSIREGGRFGNEKLFF. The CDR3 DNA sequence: TGTGCCAGTAGTATCCGAGAAGGGGGCAGATTTGGTAATGAAAAACTGTTTTTT.

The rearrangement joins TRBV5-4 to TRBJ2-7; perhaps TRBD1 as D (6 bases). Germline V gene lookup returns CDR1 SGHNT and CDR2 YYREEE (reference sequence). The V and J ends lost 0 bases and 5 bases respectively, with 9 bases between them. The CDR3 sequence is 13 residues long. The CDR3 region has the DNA TGTGCCAGCAGCTTGGCCCGGGACAACGAGCAGTACTTC. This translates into CASSLARDNEQYF.

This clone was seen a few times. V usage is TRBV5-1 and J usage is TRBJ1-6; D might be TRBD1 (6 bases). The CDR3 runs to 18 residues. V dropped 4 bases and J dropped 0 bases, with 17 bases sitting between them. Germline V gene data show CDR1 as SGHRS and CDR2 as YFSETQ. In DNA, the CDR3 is TGCGCCAGCAGCGCCGCCGGGACAACCAGCTCCTATAATTCACCCCTCCACTTT. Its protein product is CASSAAGTTSSYNSPLHF.

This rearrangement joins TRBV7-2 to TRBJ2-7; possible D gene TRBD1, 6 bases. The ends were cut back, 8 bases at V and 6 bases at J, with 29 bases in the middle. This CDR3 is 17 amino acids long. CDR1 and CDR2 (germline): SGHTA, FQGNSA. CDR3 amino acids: CASALGWNDRPLGEQYF. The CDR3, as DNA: TGTGCCAGCGCGTTGGGCTGGAACGACAGGCCTTTGGGCGAGCAGTACTTC.

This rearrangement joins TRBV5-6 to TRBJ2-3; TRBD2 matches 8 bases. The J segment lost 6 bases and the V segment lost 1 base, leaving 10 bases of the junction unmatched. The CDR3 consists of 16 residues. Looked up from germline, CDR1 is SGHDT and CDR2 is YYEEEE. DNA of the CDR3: TGTGCCAGCAGCTTGCTCGGGCGGGGGGCCGTGGATACGCAGTATTTT. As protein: CASSLLGRGAVDTQYF.

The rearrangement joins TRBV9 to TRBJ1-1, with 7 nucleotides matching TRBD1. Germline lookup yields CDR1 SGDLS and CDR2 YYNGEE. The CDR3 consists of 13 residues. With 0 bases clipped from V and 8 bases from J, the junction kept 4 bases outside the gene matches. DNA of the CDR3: TGTGCCAGCAGCGTAGGGACAGGCCTCGAAGCTTTCTTT. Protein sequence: CASSVGTGLEAFF.

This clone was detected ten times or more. CDR3 in DNA: TGTGCCAGCAGCCAAGAGAGTAACAGAGCCTACACCTTC. The encoded protein is CASSQESNRAYTF. This chain links TRBV14 with TRBJ1-2; unclear D gene. This CDR3 contains 13 residues. Trimming took off 0 bases at V and 10 bases at J, with 12 bases between the two ends. The germline gives CDR1 SGHDN, CDR2 FVKESK.

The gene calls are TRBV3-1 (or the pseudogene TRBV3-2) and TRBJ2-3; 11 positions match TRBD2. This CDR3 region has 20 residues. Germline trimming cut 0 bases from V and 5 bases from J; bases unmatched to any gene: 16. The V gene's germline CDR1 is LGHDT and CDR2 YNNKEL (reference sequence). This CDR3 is CASSQEGRAVAGGQRDTQYF. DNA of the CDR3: TGTGCCAGCAGCCAAGAGGGGCGGGCGGTAGCGGGGGGGCAAAGAGATACGCAGTATTTT.

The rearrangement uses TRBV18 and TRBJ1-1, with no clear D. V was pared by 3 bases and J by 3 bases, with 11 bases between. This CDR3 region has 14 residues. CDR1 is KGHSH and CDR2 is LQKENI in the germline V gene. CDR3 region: CASSPLESYTEAFF. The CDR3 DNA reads TGTGCCAGCTCACCCCTAGAATCCTACACTGAAGCTTTCTTT.

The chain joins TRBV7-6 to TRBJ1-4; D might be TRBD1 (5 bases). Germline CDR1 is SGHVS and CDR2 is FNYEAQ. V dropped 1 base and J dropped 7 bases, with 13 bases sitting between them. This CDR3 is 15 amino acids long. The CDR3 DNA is TGTGCCAGCAGCTTAGGGCTGGGGGGAGTTGAAAAACTGTTTTTT. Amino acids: CASSLGLGGVEKLFF.

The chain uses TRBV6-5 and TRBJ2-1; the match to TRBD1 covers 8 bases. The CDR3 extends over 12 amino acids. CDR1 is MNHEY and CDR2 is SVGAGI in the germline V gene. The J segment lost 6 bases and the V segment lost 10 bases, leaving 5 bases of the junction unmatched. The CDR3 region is CAILRGPNEQFF. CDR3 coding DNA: TGTGCCATTCTCAGGGGGCCCAATGAGCAGTTCTTC.

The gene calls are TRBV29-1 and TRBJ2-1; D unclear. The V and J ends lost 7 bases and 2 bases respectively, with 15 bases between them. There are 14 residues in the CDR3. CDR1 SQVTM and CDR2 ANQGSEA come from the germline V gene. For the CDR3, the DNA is TGCAGCGCCAAGGAGAGATGGGCCTACAATGAGCAGTTCTTC. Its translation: CSAKERWAYNEQFF.

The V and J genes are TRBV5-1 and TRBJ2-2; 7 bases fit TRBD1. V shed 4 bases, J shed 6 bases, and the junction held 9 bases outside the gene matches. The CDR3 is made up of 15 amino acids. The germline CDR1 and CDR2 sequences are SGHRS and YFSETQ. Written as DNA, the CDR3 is TGCGCCAGCAGCCTAAGGACAGGAGGCCCCGGGGAGCTGTTTTTT. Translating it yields CASSLRTGGPGELFF.

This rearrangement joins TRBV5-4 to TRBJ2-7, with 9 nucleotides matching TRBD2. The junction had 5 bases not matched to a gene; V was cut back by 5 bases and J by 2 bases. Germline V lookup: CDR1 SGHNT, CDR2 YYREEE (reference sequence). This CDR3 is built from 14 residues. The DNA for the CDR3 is TGTGCCAGCAGTTTAGCGGGGGCCCCCTACGAGCAGTACTTC. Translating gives CASSLAGAPYEQYF.

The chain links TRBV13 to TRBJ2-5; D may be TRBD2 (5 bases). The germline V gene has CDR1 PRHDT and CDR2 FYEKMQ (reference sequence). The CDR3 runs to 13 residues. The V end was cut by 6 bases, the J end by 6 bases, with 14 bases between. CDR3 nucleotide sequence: TGTGCCAGCAGTAGAGGGCAGGTAAAGACCCAGTACTTC. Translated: CASSRGQVKTQYF.

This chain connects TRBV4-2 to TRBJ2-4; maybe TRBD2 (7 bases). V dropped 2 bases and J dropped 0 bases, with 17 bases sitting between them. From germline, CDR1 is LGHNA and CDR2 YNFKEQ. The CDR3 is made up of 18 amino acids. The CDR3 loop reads CASSQLQRGRGAKNIQYF. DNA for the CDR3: TGTGCCAGCAGCCAACTCCAAAGGGGGAGGGGAGCCAAAAACATTCAGTACTTC.

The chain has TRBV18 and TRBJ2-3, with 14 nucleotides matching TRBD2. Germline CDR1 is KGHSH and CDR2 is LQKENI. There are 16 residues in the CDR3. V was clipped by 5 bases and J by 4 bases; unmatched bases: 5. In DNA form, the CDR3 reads TGTGCCAGCTCAAGAGGGACTAGCGGGGGAGCAGATACGCAGTATTTT. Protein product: CASSRGTSGGADTQYF.

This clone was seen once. Here the CDR3 reads CAISESKGAGTEAFF. As DNA, the CDR3 is TGTGCCATCAGTGAGTCTAAGGGGGCGGGAACTGAAGCTTTCTTT. The V and J genes are TRBV10-3 and TRBJ1-1, with TRBD1 matching over 7 bases. Looked up from germline, CDR1 is ENHRY and CDR2 is SYGVKD. V trimming: 0 bases; J trimming: 5 bases; junction bases outside the gene matches: 6. This CDR3 is 15 amino acids long.

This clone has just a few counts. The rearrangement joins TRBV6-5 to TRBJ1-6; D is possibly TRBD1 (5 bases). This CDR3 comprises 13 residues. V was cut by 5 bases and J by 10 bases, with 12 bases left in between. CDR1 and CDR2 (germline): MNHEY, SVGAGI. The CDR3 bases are TGTGCCAGCAGTCTCAGGGAACGCTCACCCCTCCACTTT. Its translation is CASSLRERSPLHF.

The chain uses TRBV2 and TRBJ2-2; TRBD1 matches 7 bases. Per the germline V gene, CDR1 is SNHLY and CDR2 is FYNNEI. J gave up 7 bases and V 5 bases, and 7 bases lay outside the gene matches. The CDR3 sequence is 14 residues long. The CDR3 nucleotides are TGTGCCAGCAGTCCACAGGGGATGGGCGGGGAGCTGTTTTTT. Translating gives CASSPQGMGGELFF.

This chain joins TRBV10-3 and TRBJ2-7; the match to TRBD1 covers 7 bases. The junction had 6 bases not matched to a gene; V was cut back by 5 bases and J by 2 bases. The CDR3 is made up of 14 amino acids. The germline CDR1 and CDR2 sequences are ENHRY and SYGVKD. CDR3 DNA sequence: TGTGCCATCAGTAACCCAGGGACAGCCTACGAGCAGTACTTC. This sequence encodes CAISNPGTAYEQYF.

The CDR3 DNA reads as TGTGCCAGCCAGGGGCGGGGGGTCACAGATACGCAGTATTTT. Translating gives CASQGRGVTDTQYF. The V call is TRBV2, the J call TRBJ2-3; 8 bases agree with TRBD2. The CDR3 runs to 14 residues. CDR1 and CDR2 (germline): SNHLY, FYNNEI. The ends lost 8 bases at V and 2 bases at J; junction bases unmatched: 6.

As DNA, the CDR3 is TGTGCCAGCAGCTATGCCGGGACAATGAACACTGAAGCTTTCTTT. It is translated as CASSYAGTMNTEAFF. The chain joins TRBV7-2 to TRBJ1-1; D is perhaps TRBD1 (6 bases). Trimming cost V 4 bases and J 0 bases, with 12 bases left between them. From germline, CDR1 is SGHTA and CDR2 FQGNSA. The CDR3 sequence is 15 residues long. Full variable domain (missing parts from reference TRBV7-2 and TRBJ1-1): GAGVSQSPSNKVTEKGKDVELRCDPISGHTALYWYRQSLGQGLEFLIYFQGNSAPDKSGLPSDRFSAERTGGSVSTLTIQRTQQEDSAVYLCASSYAGTMNTEAFFGQGTRLTVV.